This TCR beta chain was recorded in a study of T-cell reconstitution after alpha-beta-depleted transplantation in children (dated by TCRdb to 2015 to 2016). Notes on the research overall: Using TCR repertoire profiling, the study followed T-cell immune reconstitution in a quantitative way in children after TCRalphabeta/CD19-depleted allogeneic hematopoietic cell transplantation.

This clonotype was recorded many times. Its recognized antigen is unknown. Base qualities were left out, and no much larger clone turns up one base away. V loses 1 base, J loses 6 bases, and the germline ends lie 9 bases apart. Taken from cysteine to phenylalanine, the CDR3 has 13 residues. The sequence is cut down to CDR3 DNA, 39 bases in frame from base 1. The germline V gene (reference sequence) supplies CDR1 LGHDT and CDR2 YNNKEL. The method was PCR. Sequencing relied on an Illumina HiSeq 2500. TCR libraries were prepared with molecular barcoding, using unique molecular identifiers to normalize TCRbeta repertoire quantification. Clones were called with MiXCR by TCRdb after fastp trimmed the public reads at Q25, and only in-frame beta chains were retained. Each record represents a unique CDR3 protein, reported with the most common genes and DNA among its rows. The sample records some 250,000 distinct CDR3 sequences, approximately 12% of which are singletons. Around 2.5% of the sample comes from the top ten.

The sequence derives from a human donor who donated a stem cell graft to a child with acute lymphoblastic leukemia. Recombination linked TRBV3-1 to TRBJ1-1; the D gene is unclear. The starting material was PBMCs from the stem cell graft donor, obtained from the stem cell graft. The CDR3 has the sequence CASSQVSGSEAFF. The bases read TGTGCCAGCAGCCAAGTCTCCGGCTCTGAAGCTTTCTTT.